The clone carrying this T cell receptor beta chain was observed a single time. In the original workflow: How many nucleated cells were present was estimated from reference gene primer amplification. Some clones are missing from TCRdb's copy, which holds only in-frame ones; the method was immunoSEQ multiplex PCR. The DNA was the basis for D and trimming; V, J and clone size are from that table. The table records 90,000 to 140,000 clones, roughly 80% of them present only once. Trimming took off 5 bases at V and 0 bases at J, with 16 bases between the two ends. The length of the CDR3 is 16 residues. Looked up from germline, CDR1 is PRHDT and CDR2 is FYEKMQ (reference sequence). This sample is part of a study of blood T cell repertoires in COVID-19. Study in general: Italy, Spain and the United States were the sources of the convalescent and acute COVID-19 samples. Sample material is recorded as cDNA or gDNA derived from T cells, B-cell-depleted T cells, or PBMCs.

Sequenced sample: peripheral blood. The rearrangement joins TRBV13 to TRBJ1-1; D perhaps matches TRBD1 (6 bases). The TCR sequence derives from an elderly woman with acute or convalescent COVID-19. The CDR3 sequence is CASSQGQLSMNTEAFF. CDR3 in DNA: TGTGCCAGCAGCCAAGGACAGCTTTCCATGAACACTGAAGCTTTCTTT.